Below are 31 T cell receptor beta chains sequenced from a single sample in a study of T cells in Graves' hyperthyroidism and ophthalmopathy. Amplification yielded TCR beta CDR3 regions, with RNA transcripts as the source. In the first-round RT-PCR of the TCR CDR3, the HTBI primer set was used. TCRdb redid the calling of the multiplex PCR reads with MiXCR, one entry per CDR3 protein. Of roughly 580,000 distinct CDR3 sequences listed, over 11% are singletons. Sequenced: blood. The receptors were gathered from a woman aged 25 to 39 with Graves' hyperthyroidism that later progressed to Graves' ophthalmopathy.

This clonotype appeared many times. The chain recombines TRBV2 with TRBJ2-4, with D unclear. The CDR3 is 13 residues long. The germline V gene has CDR1 SNHLY and CDR2 FYNNEI. Trimming shortened V by 4 bases and J by 3 bases, and 7 bases separated the two germline ends. The CDR3 here is CASSVSNKNIQYF. The CDR3 DNA is TGTGCCAGCAGTGTGAGCAACAAAAACATTCAGTACTTC.

This clonotype was recorded many times. This sequence joins TRBV11-3 and TRBJ2-7, with D maybe TRBD1 (5 bases). CDR3 length equals 15 residues. The germline gives CDR1 SGHNT, CDR2 YENEEA. The V end was cut by 5 bases, the J end by 0 bases, with 14 bases between. The CDR3, as DNA: TGTGCCAGCAGCCCTCGTAAAGGGGACTCCTACGAGCAGTACTTC. This encodes CASSPRKGDSYEQYF.

This clonotype was seen repeatedly, ten times or more. This chain joins TRBV6-2 or TRBV6-3 and TRBJ1-2, with no clear D. Germline V gene lookup returns CDR1 MNHEY and CDR2 SVGEGT. This CDR3 comprises 16 residues. The V end was cut by 2 bases, the J end by 6 bases, with 19 bases between. CDR3: CASSYGSSGSLNGYTF. CDR3 DNA sequence: TGTGCCAGCAGTTACGGGTCGTCCGGGTCTCTTAATGGCTACACCTTC.

This clonotype was observed many times. The chain is built from TRBV2 and TRBJ1-1; D gene ambiguous. CDR3 size: 11 residues. CDR1 SNHLY and CDR2 FYNNEI come from the germline V gene. Trimming removed 4 bases from V and 3 bases from J, with 3 bases in between. CDR3 DNA sequence: TGTGCCAGCAGTGTGCACACTGAAGCTTTCTTT. Translating gives CASSVHTEAFF.

This clonotype occurred many times. The CDR3 nucleotides are TGTGCTAGTGGTTCCCTAGCGGGGGAGACTAGGTCCTACGAGCAGTACTTC. Encoded protein: CASGSLAGETRSYEQYF. J is TRBJ2-7 and V is TRBV12-5; 10 bases fit TRBD2. The germline V gene encodes CDR1 LGHNT and CDR2 FRNRAP. The junction had 10 bases not matched to a gene; V was cut back by 4 bases and J by 1 base. This CDR3 has 17 residues. Together with reference TRBV12-5 and TRBJ2-7, the CDR3 gives the full variable domain: DARVTQTPRHKVTEMGQEVTMRCQPILGHNTVFWYRQTMMQGLELLAYFRNRAPLDDSGMPKDRFSAEMPDATLATLKIQPSEPRDSAVYFCASGSLAGETRSYEQYFGPGTRLTVT.

The chain joins TRBV9 to TRBJ2-1, with D possibly matching TRBD2 (6 bases). CDR1 is SGDLS, CDR2 YYNGEE, per germline. Trimming took 0 bases from V and 1 from J, leaving 20 bases between them. This CDR3 is built from 19 residues. The DNA for the CDR3 is TGTGCCAGCAGCGTAGGGACGGGAGTCTCAACTACATCCTACAATGAGCAGTTCTTC. It specifies CASSVGTGVSTTSYNEQFF.

The genes are TRBV4-2 and TRBJ1-2; D possibly corresponds to TRBD1 (5 bases). Germline loops: CDR1 LGHNA, CDR2 YNFKEQ. This CDR3 contains 14 residues. V gave up 5 bases and J gave up 4 bases, with 14 bases separating them. CDR3 DNA sequence: TGTGCCAGCAGCAATGGGAACGGGGGCTATGGCTACACCTTC. Amino acid sequence: CASSNGNGGYGYTF.

This clonotype was counted at least ten times. The rearrangement uses TRBV12-3 or TRBV12-4 and TRBJ2-7; 7 bases align to TRBD2. This CDR3 contains 15 residues. V lost 2 bases, J lost 4 bases, and 8 bases stayed unmatched. CDR3 coding DNA: TGTGCCAGCAGTTTATTCCGCGGGAGAAGGTACGAGCAGTACTTC. Encoded protein: CASSLFRGRRYEQYF.

There are many counts of this clonotype. The chain couples TRBV28 to TRBJ1-5; 8 nucleotides agree with TRBD1. The V and J ends lost 1 base and 3 bases, in that order; junction bases with no gene match: 2. The CDR3 sequence is 15 residues long. CDR1 and CDR2 from the germline V gene are MDHEN and SYDVKM. This CDR3 is CASSLLDRDNQPQHF. The CDR3 nucleotides read TGTGCCAGCAGTTTATTGGACAGGGACAATCAGCCCCAGCATTTT.

The V gene is TRBV19, the J gene TRBJ2-4; D unresolved. Trimming pared 5 bases from V and 2 bases from J, leaving 13 bases between. The germline V gene encodes CDR1 LNHDA and CDR2 SQIVND (reference sequence). This CDR3 region has 15 residues. The CDR3 reads CASSGPVLTKNIQYF. CDR3 bases: TGTGCCAGTAGTGGCCCCGTTCTAACCAAAAACATTCAGTACTTC.

In this sample, this clonotype turned up many times. V and J are TRBV5-1 and TRBJ1-4, with D maybe TRBD1 (5 bases). V lost 3 bases and J lost 3, with 12 bases in between. Germline-derived CDR1 and CDR2 are SGHRS and YFSETQ. The CDR3 has 15 residues. The CDR3 loop is CASSSLLGANEKLFF. The CDR3 DNA sequence: TGCGCCAGCAGCTCGTTGCTAGGGGCTAATGAAAAACTGTTTTTT.

This clonotype occurred many times. CDR3 loop: CSASGTSGRNQETQYF. CDR3 sequence (DNA): TGCAGTGCTTCCGGGACTAGCGGGAGAAACCAAGAGACCCAGTACTTC. J is TRBJ2-5 and V is TRBV20-1; 14 bases agree with TRBD2. The CDR3 has 16 residues. Germline CDR1 DFQATT, CDR2 SNEGSKA (reference sequence). Trimming removed 5 bases from V and 0 bases from J; junction bases left unmatched: 5.

This clonotype was detected many times. The chain joins TRBV11-3 to TRBJ2-7; the match to TRBD1 covers 8 bases. The V segment lost 1 base and the J segment 5 bases; nucleotides outside the gene matches: 7. Germline V gives CDR1 SGHNT, CDR2 YENEEA. This CDR3 comprises 15 residues. The DNA of the CDR3 is TGTGCCAGCAGCTTAGGCAGGGGGCTGCCCGACGAGCAGTACTTC. Its protein product is CASSLGRGLPDEQYF.

Many counts were recorded for this clonotype. The CDR3 is CASSEGSTGGTETQYF. The CDR3 region has the DNA TGTGCCAGCAGCGAAGGTTCGACAGGGGGTACTGAGACCCAGTACTTC. This chain links TRBV11-2 with TRBJ2-5; TRBD1 matches 9 bases. With 5 bases clipped from V and 5 bases from J, the junction kept 12 bases outside the gene matches. This CDR3 comprises 16 residues. Germline loops: CDR1 SGHAT, CDR2 FQNNGV. The complete variable domain, with remaining parts taken from reference TRBV11-2 and TRBJ2-5, reads EAGVAQSPRYKIIEKRQSVAFWCNPISGHATLYWYQQILGQGPKLLIQFQNNGVVDDSQLPKDRFSAERLKGVDSTLKIQPAKLEDSAVYLCASSEGSTGGTETQYFGPGTRLLVL.

Ten or more counts support this clonotype. The chain is built from TRBV12-3 or TRBV12-4 and TRBJ2-7; 10 bases are shared with TRBD2. Losses at the gene ends were 5 bases for V and 6 bases for J; bases not matched to a gene: 4. This CDR3 region has 13 residues. CDR3 coding DNA: TGTGCCAGCAGTCCTAGCGGGAGTGGCGAGCAGTACTTC. Amino acids: CASSPSGSGEQYF.

The chain has TRBV14 and TRBJ2-3; D not certain. V was clipped by 0 bases and J by 12 bases, with 16 bases between them. The germline V gene encodes CDR1 SGHDN and CDR2 FVKESK. This CDR3 region has 14 residues. The CDR3 DNA sequence: TGTGCCAGCAGCCAAGAGTCGTCAGTGAGCCCTCAGTATTTT. The encoded protein is CASSQESSVSPQYF.

This clonotype turned up a few times. This chain joins TRBV30 and TRBJ2-7; 7 bases agree with TRBD2. Germline CDR1 reads GTSNPN; CDR2 reads SVGIG (reference sequence). CDR3 length: 14 amino acids. After removal of 5 bases from V and 4 bases from J, the junction contained 11 bases not matched to a gene. CDR3 coding DNA: TGTGCCTGGTTTCGCGGCGGGAGTGCATACGAGCAGTACTTC. This gives the protein CAWFRGGSAYEQYF.

This clonotype was observed many times. CDR3 DNA sequence: TGTGCCAGCAGCCAGGGACAGGGGGAAAGCTACGAGCAGTACTTC. Protein product: CASSQGQGESYEQYF. This chain connects TRBV12-3 or TRBV12-4 to TRBJ2-7; the match to TRBD1 covers 11 bases. The J segment lost 3 bases and the V segment lost 6 bases, leaving 7 bases of the junction unmatched. This CDR3 is built from 15 residues.

This clonotype was observed a handful of times. The chain has TRBV3-1 and TRBJ1-1; tentative D call: TRBD1 (5 bases). The CDR3 is 16 amino acids. V dropped 1 base and J dropped 6 bases, with 18 bases sitting between them. Germline V gene sequence: CDR1 LGHDT, CDR2 YNNKEL (reference sequence). In DNA form, the CDR3 reads TGTGCCAGCAGCCAAGGGCCATTTCGTGGGGGGGCTGAAGCTTTCTTT. Its translation: CASSQGPFRGGAEAFF. The variable domain in full, with the rest retrieved from reference TRBV3-1 and TRBJ1-1, is DTAVSQTPKYLVTQMGNDKSIKCEQNLGHDTMYWYKQDSKKFLKIMFSYNNKELIINETVPNRFSPKSPDKAHLNLHINSLELGDSAVYFCASSQGPFRGGAEAFFGQGTRLTVV.

The chain links TRBV11-2 to TRBJ2-1, with TRBD2 identical over 7 bases. The CDR3 sequence is 15 residues long. CDR1 is SGHAT, CDR2 FQNNGV, per germline. V lost 3 bases, J lost 3 bases, and 5 bases stayed unmatched. The CDR3 here is CASSFVLAVYNEQFF. Written as DNA, the CDR3 is TGTGCCAGCAGCTTTGTCCTAGCGGTCTACAATGAGCAGTTCTTC.

The chain has TRBV10-3 and TRBJ2-7, with 8 positions matching TRBD1. Germline V CDR1 and CDR2: ENHRY, SYGVKD. After removal of 2 bases from V and 2 bases from J, the junction contained 5 bases not matched to a gene. This CDR3 region has 15 residues. CDR3 sequence: CAISETDRETYEQYF. CDR3 DNA sequence: TGTGCCATCAGTGAGACGGACAGGGAAACCTACGAGCAGTACTTC.

In this sample, this clonotype turned up many times. The genes are TRBV28 and TRBJ1-3; 7 bases map to TRBD1. The V gene end was trimmed by 5 bases and the J gene end by 0 bases; junction bases not matched to a gene: 4. The CDR3 covers 15 residues. Looked up from germline, CDR1 is MDHEN and CDR2 is SYDVKM. This chain's CDR3 is CASSPGQISGNTIYF. Written as DNA, the CDR3 is TGTGCCAGCAGTCCGGGACAGATCTCTGGAAACACCATATATTTT.

Notes on this clonotype: A much bigger clone sits one base away, suggesting this may be a read error. The chain has TRBV7-2 and TRBJ1-2; 11 bases map to TRBD1. J was trimmed by 11 bases and V by 5 bases; bases with no gene match: 10. CDR1 and CDR2 from the germline V gene are SGHTA and FQGNSA. The CDR3 has 14 amino acids. The CDR3 bases are TGTGCCAGCAGCCCCGGACAGGGGGCCTCGCGGTACACCTTC. Translated, it gives CASSPGQGASRYTF.

The V call is TRBV25-1, the J call TRBJ2-3; 10 bases are shared with TRBD2. The germline V gene encodes CDR1 MGHDK and CDR2 SYGVNS. V was pared by 5 bases and J by 7 bases, with 9 bases of the junction left unmatched. This CDR3 is built from 15 residues. The CDR3 spells CASSRASGRANTQYF. CDR3 nucleotide sequence: TGTGCCAGCAGTCGGGCGAGCGGGAGGGCCAATACGCAGTATTTT.

The chain combines TRBV5-8 with TRBJ1-5; D is ambiguous. Germline CDR1 is SGHTS and CDR2 is YDEGEE. The ends were cut back, 3 bases at V and 6 bases at J, with 19 bases in the middle. The CDR3 is 16 residues long. CDR3 nucleotide sequence: TGTGCCAGCAGCTGGGTAAAGGGCGTCGGAGGTCAGCCCCAGCATTTT. This encodes CASSWVKGVGGQPQHF. Combining the CDR3 with reference TRBV5-8 and TRBJ1-5 gives the whole variable domain EAGVTQSPTHLIKTRGQQATLRCSPISGHTSVYWYQQALGLGLQFLLWYDEGEERNRGNFPPRFSGRQFPNYSSELNVNALELEDSALYLCASSWVKGVGGQPQHFGDGTRLSIL.

This clonotype was seen many times. This chain joins TRBV7-9 and TRBJ2-1; D remains ambiguous. Trimming stripped 2 bases from V and 9 bases from J, with 8 bases between. The CDR3 length is 12 residues. CDR1 is SEHNR, CDR2 FQNEAQ, per germline (reference sequence). CDR3 loop: CASSLSTSEQFF. The CDR3 DNA follows: TGTGCCAGCAGCTTATCTACGTCTGAGCAGTTCTTC.

This clonotype showed up many times. CDR3: CASSIVASGSYEQYF. The DNA of the CDR3 is TGTGCCAGTAGTATAGTGGCTAGCGGTTCCTACGAGCAGTACTTC. The genes are TRBV19 and TRBJ2-7, with TRBD2 identical over 7 bases. The V segment lost 1 base and the J segment 1 base; nucleotides outside the gene matches: 4. There are 15 residues in the CDR3. CDR1 is LNHDA and CDR2 is SQIVND in the germline V gene (reference sequence).

This clonotype was seen ten or more times. The genes are TRBV6-1 and TRBJ2-7; D perhaps matches TRBD1 (6 bases). V shed 5 bases and J shed 5 bases, with 16 bases lying between them. CDR3 length equals 14 residues. Per the germline V gene, CDR1 is MNHNS and CDR2 is SASEGT. CDR3: CASSTWTVSDEQYF. DNA of the CDR3: TGTGCCAGCAGTACTTGGACAGTATCCGACGAGCAGTACTTC.

In this sample, this clonotype turned up a few times. The genes are TRBV5-1 and TRBJ2-7; TRBD1 might be the D (6 bases). The CDR3 is 15 residues long. V shed 3 bases and J shed 0 bases, with 13 bases lying between them. Germline CDR1 reads SGHRS; CDR2 reads YFSETQ. The CDR3 loop is CASSWSGQSSYEQYF. CDR3 coding DNA: TGCGCCAGCAGCTGGAGCGGACAGAGCTCCTACGAGCAGTACTTC.

The rearrangement links TRBV7-2 to TRBJ2-5, with 8 bases fitting TRBD2. The length of the CDR3 is 15 residues. From germline, CDR1 is SGHTA and CDR2 FQGNSA. V shed 5 bases and J 5 bases; nucleotides not matched to a gene: 10. The CDR3 protein is CASSAGGGEGETQYF. The CDR3 DNA is TGTGCCAGCAGCGCGGGGGGCGGGGAGGGGGAGACCCAGTACTTC.

This clonotype appeared many times. The chain employs TRBV6-1 and TRBJ2-7; tentative D call: TRBD2 (5 bases). V lost 0 bases and J lost 9, with 9 bases in between. Germline V lookup: CDR1 MNHNS, CDR2 SASEGT. This CDR3 contains 12 residues. The CDR3 reads CASSEALRVQYF. CDR3 in DNA: TGTGCCAGCAGTGAAGCGCTGAGGGTGCAGTACTTC.